The sequence of this T cell receptor beta chain was determined in a study of cytomegalovirus exposure and HLA in healthy donors. PCR used 60 Vbeta primers and 13 Jbeta primers. The repertoire was sequenced with immunoSEQ multiplex PCR; TCRdb's copy has only in-frame clones and lacks some. The repertoire holds roughly 150,000 clones, with 76% as singletons. V was pared by 5 bases and J by 0 bases, with 11 bases of the junction left unmatched. This CDR3 comprises 17 residues. The germline V gene encodes CDR1 SGHVS and CDR2 FQNEAQ. The chain has TRBV7-8 and TRBJ1-2; the match to TRBD1 covers 8 bases. The sample comprised PBMCs. This receptor was taken from a man aged 40-49 years in good health and CMV-seronegative. CDR3 DNA sequence: TGTGCCAGCAGCCCCGGGACAGGCGGCGTTTCTAACTATGGCTACACCTTC. This sequence encodes CASSPGTGGVSNYGYTF.